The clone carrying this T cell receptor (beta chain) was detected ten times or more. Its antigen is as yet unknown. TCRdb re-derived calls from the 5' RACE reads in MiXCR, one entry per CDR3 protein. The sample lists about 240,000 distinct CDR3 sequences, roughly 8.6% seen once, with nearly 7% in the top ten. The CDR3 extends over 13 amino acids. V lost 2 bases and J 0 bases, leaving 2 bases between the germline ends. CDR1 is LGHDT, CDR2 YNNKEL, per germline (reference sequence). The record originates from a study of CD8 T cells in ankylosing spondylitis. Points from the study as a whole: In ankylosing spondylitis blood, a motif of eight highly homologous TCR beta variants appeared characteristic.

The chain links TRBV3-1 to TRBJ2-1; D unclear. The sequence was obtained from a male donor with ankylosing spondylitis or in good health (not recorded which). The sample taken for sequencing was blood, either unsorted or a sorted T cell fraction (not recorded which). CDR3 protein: CASSQSSYNEQFF. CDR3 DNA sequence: TGTGCCAGCAGCCAATCCTCCTACAATGAGCAGTTCTTC.